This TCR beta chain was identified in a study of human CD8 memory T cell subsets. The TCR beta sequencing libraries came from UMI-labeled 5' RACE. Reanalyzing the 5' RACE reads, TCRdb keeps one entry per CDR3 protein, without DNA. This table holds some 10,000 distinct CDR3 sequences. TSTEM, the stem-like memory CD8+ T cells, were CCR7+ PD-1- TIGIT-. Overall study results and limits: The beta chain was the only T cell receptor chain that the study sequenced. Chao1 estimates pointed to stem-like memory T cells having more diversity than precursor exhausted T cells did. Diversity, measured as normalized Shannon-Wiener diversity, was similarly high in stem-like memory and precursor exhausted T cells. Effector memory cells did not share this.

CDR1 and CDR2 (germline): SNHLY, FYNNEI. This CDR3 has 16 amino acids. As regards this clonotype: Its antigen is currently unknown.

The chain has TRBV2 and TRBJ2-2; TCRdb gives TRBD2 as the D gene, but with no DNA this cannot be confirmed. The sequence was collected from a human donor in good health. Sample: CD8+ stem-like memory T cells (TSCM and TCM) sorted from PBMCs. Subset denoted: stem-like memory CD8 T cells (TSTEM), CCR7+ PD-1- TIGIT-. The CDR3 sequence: CASSGLSGSNTGELFF.